This TCR beta chain stems from a study of identical twins. Study outcomes and limitations: Carriage of fewer insertions was seen in abundant cord blood beta clonotypes, whereas memory repertoires showed none.

The CDR3 is 17 residues long. Trimming removed 4 bases from V and 0 bases from J, with 15 bases in between. From germline, CDR1 is SGHVS and CDR2 FQNEAQ. Comments on this clonotype: What it recognizes is unknown.

Via MiXCR, TCRdb re-called the 5' RACE reads, giving one row per CDR3 protein. This table has a few hundred thousand distinct CDR3 sequences, 6.5% to 9.5% appearing once. This same sample was also taken into another study, of yellow fever vaccine responses in identical twins.

Sequenced material: CD8+ T cells sorted from blood. This clonotype was obtained from a young woman in good health. This rearrangement joins TRBV7-8 to TRBJ2-2; D is possibly TRBD1 (6 bases). CDR3 coding DNA: TGTGCCAGCAGCTCCCCTAGTCGGACAGCGAACACCGGGGAGCTGTTTTTT. This encodes CASSSPSRTANTGELFF.